The 17 T cell receptor beta chains presented below share a single source sample, sequenced in a study of human T cells and chemical hapten exposure. Specified time point: patch test 2, 6 weeks after DPC sensitization. Treatment meaning: therapeutic diphenylcyclopropenone sensitization with weekly scalp DPC. One entry per CDR3 protein results from TCRdb running MiXCR on the RACE reads. The sample consists of roughly 140,000 distinct CDR3 sequences, 12% of them appearing once. The material sequenced was whole blood, taken in connection with sensitization to the hapten diphenylcyclopropenone (DPC). The receptor set was obtained from a woman aged 45-65 years with alopecia areata. Some clones in this sample may be carry-over from other donors' samples.

This clonotype was seen repeatedly, ten times or more. The chain carries TRBV18 and TRBJ2-5; no clear D. The germline CDR1 and CDR2 sequences are KGHSH and LQKENI. The CDR3 is 14 residues long. V gave up 2 bases and J gave up 1 base, with 8 bases separating them. The CDR3 DNA is TGTGCCAGCTCACCAGGGCCTCGCCAAGAGACCCAGTACTTC. The encoded protein is CASSPGPRQETQYF.

This clonotype was picked up a small number of times. The chain employs TRBV20-1 and TRBJ1-5, with TRBD1 as a possible D gene (5 bases). V lost 3 bases and J 6 bases, leaving 6 bases between the germline ends. The V gene's germline CDR1 is DFQATT and CDR2 SNEGSKA (reference sequence). CDR3 size: 11 residues. CDR3 region: CSARGGQPQHF. CDR3 in DNA: TGCAGTGCTAGGGGGGGTCAGCCCCAGCATTTT.

This clonotype was observed a few times. The junction does not match germline at one end; this may be a read error. The chain has TRBV7-7 and TRBJ2-3; tentatively, D is TRBD2 (6 bases). The CDR3 loop spans 16 amino acids. Germline values: CDR1 SSHAT, CDR2 FNYEAQ (reference sequence). The CDR3 DNA follows: TGTGCTAGCAGCTTAAATCTAGCGCTCAGCACAGATACGCAGTATTTT. Encoded protein: CASSLNLALSTDTQYF.

The chain joins TRBV20-1 to TRBJ2-7; unclear D gene. The germline CDR1 and CDR2 sequences are DFQATT and SNEGSKA (reference sequence). Deletions cut 2 bases from V and 5 bases from J, with 10 bases between. The CDR3 runs 12 residues. CDR3 region: CSARTPAHEQYF. As DNA, the CDR3 is TGCAGTGCTAGAACTCCTGCCCACGAGCAGTACTTC.

There are many counts of this clonotype. The gene calls are TRBV19 and TRBJ2-7; a possible D gene is TRBD2 (6 bases). Germline V CDR1 and CDR2: LNHDA, SQIVND (reference sequence). The CDR3 is made up of 14 amino acids. V gave up 3 bases and J gave up 5 bases, with 14 bases separating them. CDR3 sequence: CASSMRLEGDEQYF. CDR3 DNA: TGTGCCAGTAGTATGCGCTTGGAGGGAGACGAGCAGTACTTC.

This clonotype was found many times. The chain combines TRBV29-1 with TRBJ2-1, with 10 positions matching TRBD2. The CDR3 length is 16 residues. After removal of 4 bases from V and 6 bases from J, the junction contained 12 bases not matched to a gene. Germline V gene data show CDR1 as SQVTM and CDR2 as ANQGSEA. The CDR3 DNA sequence: TGCAGCGTTGTGAGGCCCAGCGGGAGGGTGGGCAATGAGCAGTTCTTC. Amino acid sequence: CSVVRPSGRVGNEQFF.

This clonotype was seen once. The rearrangement joins TRBV20-1 to TRBJ2-7; 10 positions match TRBD1. Looked up from germline, CDR1 is DFQATT and CDR2 is SNEGSKA (reference sequence). Trimming removed 3 bases from V and 3 bases from J; junction bases left unmatched: 5. CDR3 size: 14 residues. Here the CDR3 DNA reads TGCAGTGCTAGGGGGGACAGGGGCAACTACGAGCAGTACTTC. It specifies CSARGDRGNYEQYF.

This chain connects TRBV19 to TRBJ2-1; no firm D call. Trimming took 6 bases from V and 0 from J, leaving 18 bases between them. This CDR3 has 17 residues. From germline, CDR1 is LNHDA and CDR2 SQIVND (reference sequence). As DNA, the CDR3 is TGTGCCAGTAGGGGGAAGGGCGTCCCGAGCTCCTACAATGAGCAGTTCTTC. It is translated as CASRGKGVPSSYNEQFF.

This clonotype was seen more than once but under ten times. The V gene is TRBV7-9, the J gene TRBJ2-5, with TRBD2 identical over 10 bases. Losses at the gene ends were 4 bases for V and 1 base for J; bases not matched to a gene: 3. The CDR3 loop spans 15 amino acids. Germline CDR1 is SEHNR and CDR2 is FQNEAQ (reference sequence). CDR3 region: CASSSIAGGQETQYF. The CDR3, as DNA: TGTGCCAGCAGCTCAATAGCGGGAGGCCAAGAGACCCAGTACTTC.

This clonotype has ten or more counts. This chain connects TRBV7-2 to TRBJ1-1; 9 bases match TRBD1. This CDR3 region has 13 residues. Per germline, CDR1 SGHTA and CDR2 FQGNSA. J lost 6 bases, V lost 5 bases, and 4 bases had no gene match. The CDR3 nucleotides are TGTGCCAGCAGCCCTGACAGGGGGTCTGAAGCTTTCTTT. It encodes CASSPDRGSEAFF.

This clonotype has a count of ten or more. CDR3 sequence (DNA): TGTGCCAGCAGTTTACGGCTAGCGGCAGATACGCAGTATTTT. Protein sequence: CASSLRLAADTQYF. The rearrangement links TRBV12-3 or TRBV12-4 to TRBJ2-3; 7 nucleotides match TRBD2. The V and J ends lost 2 bases and 4 bases, in that order; junction bases with no gene match: 3. The CDR3 has 14 amino acids.

The chain carries TRBV3-1 and TRBJ2-7; no definite D call. The CDR3 loop spans 14 amino acids. Germline V gene sequence: CDR1 LGHDT, CDR2 YNNKEL (reference sequence). The V and J ends lost 2 bases and 0 bases respectively, with 8 bases between them. The CDR3 sequence is CASSQTINSYEQYF. Written as DNA, the CDR3 is TGTGCCAGCAGCCAAACCATCAACTCCTACGAGCAGTACTTC.

This clonotype has just one count. This chain links TRBV25-1 with TRBJ2-3, with 7 bases matching TRBD1. There are 16 residues in the CDR3. V lost 1 base to trimming and J lost 2 bases; unmatched junction nucleotides: 6. Germline V CDR1 and CDR2: MGHDK, SYGVNS. CDR3 DNA: TGTGCCAGCAGTGAATTCAGGGGGAACTTCACAGATACGCAGTATTTT. The encoded protein is CASSEFRGNFTDTQYF.

This sequence joins TRBV12-3 or TRBV12-4 and TRBJ1-1, with a weak D call TRBD1 (5 bases). V lost 5 bases and J 4 bases, leaving 14 bases between the germline ends. The CDR3 is 14 residues long. The CDR3 DNA follows: TGTGCCAGCAGTGGCAGGGTCGCGAGCACTGAAGCTTTCTTT. Translated, it gives CASSGRVASTEAFF.

The rearrangement uses TRBV2 and TRBJ2-5; D unresolved. The V end was cut by 5 bases, the J end by 5 bases, with 12 bases between. CDR1 is SNHLY and CDR2 is FYNNEI in the germline V gene. The length of the CDR3 is 13 residues. This chain's CDR3 is CASSSGPSETQYF. Written as DNA, the CDR3 is TGTGCCAGCAGTTCCGGACCTTCGGAGACCCAGTACTTC. Complete variable domain (other parts from reference TRBV2 and TRBJ2-5): EPEVTQTPSHQVTQMGQEVILRCVPISNHLYFYWYRQILGQKVEFLVSFYNNEISEKSEIFDDQFSVERPDGSNFTLKIRSTKLEDSAMYFCASSSGPSETQYFGPGTRLLVL.

This clonotype occurred a few times. It is unclear where the CDR3 begins or ends on the DNA, so no DNA is shown, and the CDR3 is as TCRdb lists it. J is TRBJ2-2 and V is TRBV11-1; the table gives TRBD2 as D, unverified against the DNA. A total of 17 residues make up the CDR3, ends included. Germline CDR1 is SGHAT and CDR2 is FQDESV (reference sequence). This chain's CDR3 is CASSLVALHGTGELFFF.

The chain employs TRBV24-1 and TRBJ2-1; tentatively, D is TRBD1 (6 bases). The CDR3 covers 17 residues. Trimming left V 0 bases short and J 7 bases short, with 18 bases between. Germline V gene data show CDR1 as KGHDR and CDR2 as SFDVKD. The CDR3 DNA reads TGTGCCACCAGTGATTTGCGGACCCCAGGGGCTAAAAATGAGCAGTTCTTC. Translated: CATSDLRTPGAKNEQFF.